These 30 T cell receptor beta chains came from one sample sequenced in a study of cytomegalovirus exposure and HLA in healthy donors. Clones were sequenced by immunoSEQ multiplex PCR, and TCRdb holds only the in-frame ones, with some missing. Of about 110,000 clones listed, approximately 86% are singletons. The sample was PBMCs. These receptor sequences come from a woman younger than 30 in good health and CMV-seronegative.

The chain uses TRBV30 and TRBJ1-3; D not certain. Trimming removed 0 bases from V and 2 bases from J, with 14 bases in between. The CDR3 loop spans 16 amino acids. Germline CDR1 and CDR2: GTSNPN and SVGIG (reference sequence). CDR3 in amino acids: CAWSVVRGLTGNTIYF. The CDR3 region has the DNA TGTGCCTGGAGTGTAGTGCGGGGTTTGACTGGAAACACCATATATTTT.

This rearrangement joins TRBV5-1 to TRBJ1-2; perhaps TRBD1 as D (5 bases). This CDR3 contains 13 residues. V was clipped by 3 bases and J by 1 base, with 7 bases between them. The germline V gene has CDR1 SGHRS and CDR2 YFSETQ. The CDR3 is CASSSDSNYGYTF. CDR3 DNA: TGCGCCAGCAGCTCCGACAGTAACTATGGCTACACCTTC.

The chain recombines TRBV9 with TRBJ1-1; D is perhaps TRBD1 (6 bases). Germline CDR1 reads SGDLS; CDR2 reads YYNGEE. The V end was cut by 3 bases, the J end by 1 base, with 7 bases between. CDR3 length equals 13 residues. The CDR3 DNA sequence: TGTGCCAGCAGCGAGACAGGGAACACTGAAGCTTTCTTT. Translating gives CASSETGNTEAFF.

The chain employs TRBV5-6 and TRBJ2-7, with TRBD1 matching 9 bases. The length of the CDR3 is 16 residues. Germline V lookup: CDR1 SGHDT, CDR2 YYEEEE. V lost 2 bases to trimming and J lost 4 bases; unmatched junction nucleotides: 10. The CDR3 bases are TGTGCCAGCAGCTTCGGGACAGGGCCTTTGGTTTACGAGCAGTACTTC. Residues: CASSFGTGPLVYEQYF.

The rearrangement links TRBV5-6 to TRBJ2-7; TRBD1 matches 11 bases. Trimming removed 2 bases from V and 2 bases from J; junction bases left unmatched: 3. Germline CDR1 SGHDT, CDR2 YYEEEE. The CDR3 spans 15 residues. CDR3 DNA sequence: TGTGCCAGCAGCTTTGGGACAGGGGGTGCCTACGAGCAGTACTTC. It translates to CASSFGTGGAYEQYF.

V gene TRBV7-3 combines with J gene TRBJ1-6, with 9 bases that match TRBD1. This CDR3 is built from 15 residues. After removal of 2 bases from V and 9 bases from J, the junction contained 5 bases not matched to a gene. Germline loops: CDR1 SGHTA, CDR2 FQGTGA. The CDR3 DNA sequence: TGTGCCAGCAGCTTACTCGGACAGGGGAGTTCACCCCTCCACTTT. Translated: CASSLLGQGSSPLHF.

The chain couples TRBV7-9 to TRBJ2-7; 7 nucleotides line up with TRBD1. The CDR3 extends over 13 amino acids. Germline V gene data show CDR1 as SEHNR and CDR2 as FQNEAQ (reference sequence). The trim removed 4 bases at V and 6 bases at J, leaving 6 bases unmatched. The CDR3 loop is CASSSPTGSEQYF. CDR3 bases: TGTGCCAGCAGCTCACCGACAGGGTCCGAGCAGTACTTC.

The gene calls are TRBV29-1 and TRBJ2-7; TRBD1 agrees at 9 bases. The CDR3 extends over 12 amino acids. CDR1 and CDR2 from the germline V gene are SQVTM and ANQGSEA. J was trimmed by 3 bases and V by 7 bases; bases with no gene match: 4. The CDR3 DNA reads TGCAGCGCACAGACAGGGGGCTACGAGCAGTACTTC. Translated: CSAQTGGYEQYF.

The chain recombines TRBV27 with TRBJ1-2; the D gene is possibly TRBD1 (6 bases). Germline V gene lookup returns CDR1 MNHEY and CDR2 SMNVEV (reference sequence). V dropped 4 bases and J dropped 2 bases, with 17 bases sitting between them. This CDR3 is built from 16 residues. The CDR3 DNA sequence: TGTGCCAGCAGTTCCCCGGCGCAGGGGATGAACTATGGCTACACCTTC. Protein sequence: CASSSPAQGMNYGYTF.

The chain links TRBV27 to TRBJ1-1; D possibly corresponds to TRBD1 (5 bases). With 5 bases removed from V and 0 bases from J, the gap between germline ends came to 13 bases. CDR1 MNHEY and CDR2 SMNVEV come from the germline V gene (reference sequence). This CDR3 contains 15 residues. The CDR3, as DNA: TGTGCCAGCAGTCCATGGGGCGGATTGAACACTGAAGCTTTCTTT. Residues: CASSPWGGLNTEAFF.

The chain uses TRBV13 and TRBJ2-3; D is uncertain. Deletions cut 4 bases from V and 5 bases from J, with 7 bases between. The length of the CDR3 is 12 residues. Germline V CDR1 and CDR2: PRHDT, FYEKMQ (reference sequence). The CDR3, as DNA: TGTGCCAGCAGCTCAGAGGTAGATACGCAGTATTTT. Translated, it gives CASSSEVDTQYF.

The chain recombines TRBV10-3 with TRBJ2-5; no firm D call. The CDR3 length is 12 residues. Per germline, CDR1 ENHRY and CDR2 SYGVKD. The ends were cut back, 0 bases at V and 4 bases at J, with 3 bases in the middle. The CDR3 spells CAISESRETQYF. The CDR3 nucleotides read TGTGCCATCAGTGAGTCGAGAGAGACCCAGTACTTC.

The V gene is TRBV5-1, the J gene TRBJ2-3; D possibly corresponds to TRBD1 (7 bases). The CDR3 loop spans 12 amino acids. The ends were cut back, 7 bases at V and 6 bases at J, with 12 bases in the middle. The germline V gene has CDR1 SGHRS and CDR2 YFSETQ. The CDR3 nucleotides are TGCGCCAGCCAGGGGGGCTCCGATACGCAGTATTTT. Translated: CASQGGSDTQYF.

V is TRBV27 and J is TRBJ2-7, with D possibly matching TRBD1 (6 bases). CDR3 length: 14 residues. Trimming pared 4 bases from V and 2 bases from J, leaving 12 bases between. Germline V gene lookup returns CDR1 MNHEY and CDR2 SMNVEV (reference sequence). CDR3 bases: TGTGCCAGCAGTTGGCAGGGGACGGCCTACGAGCAGTACTTC. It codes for CASSWQGTAYEQYF.

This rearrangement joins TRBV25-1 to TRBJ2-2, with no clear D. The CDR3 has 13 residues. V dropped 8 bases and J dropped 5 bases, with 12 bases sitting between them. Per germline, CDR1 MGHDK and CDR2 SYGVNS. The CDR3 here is CASSGYGTGELFF. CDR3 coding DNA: TGTGCCAGCTCCGGGTACGGGACCGGGGAGCTGTTTTTT.

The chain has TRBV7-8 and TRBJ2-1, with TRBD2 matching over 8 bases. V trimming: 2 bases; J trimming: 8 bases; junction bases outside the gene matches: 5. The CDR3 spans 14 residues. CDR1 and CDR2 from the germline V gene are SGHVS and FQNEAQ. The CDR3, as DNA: TGTGCCAGCAGCTTACTGGAGCGGGGGCATGAGCAGTTCTTC. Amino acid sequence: CASSLLERGHEQFF.

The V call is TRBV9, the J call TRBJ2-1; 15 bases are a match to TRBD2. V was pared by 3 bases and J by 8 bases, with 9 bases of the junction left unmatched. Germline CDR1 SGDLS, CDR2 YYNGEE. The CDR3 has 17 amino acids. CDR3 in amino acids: CASSEALGTSGGYEQFF. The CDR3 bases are TGTGCCAGCAGCGAAGCCCTAGGGACTAGCGGGGGGTATGAGCAGTTCTTC.

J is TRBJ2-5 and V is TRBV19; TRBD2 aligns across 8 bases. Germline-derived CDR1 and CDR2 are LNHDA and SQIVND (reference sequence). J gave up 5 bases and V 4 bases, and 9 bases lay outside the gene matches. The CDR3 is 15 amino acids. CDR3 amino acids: CASSKLTGGLETQYF. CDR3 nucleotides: TGTGCCAGTAGTAAACTAACGGGGGGGCTCGAGACCCAGTACTTC.

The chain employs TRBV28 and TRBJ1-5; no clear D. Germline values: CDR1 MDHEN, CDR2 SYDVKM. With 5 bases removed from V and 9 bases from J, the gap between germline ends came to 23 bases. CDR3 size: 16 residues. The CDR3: CASSLFGGFSEAPQHF. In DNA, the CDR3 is TGTGCCAGCAGTCTTTTCGGAGGTTTTTCCGAGGCGCCCCAGCATTTT.

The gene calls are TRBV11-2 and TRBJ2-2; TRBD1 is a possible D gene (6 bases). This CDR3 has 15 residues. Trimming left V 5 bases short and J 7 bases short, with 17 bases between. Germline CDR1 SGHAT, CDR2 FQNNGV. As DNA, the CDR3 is TGTGCCAGCAGCCCGCTTCAGGGGCGCGGCGGGGAGCTGTTTTTT. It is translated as CASSPLQGRGGELFF.

Written as DNA, the CDR3 is TGCGCCAGCAGCCAACCCCGGGGACTAGCTTCGAACACCGGGGAGCTGTTTTTT. Protein product: CASSQPRGLASNTGELFF. The chain has TRBV4-1 and TRBJ2-2, with 9 bases that match TRBD2. V shed 2 bases, J shed 0 bases, and the junction held 7 bases outside the gene matches. The length of the CDR3 is 18 residues. Germline lookup yields CDR1 MGHRA and CDR2 YSYEKL.

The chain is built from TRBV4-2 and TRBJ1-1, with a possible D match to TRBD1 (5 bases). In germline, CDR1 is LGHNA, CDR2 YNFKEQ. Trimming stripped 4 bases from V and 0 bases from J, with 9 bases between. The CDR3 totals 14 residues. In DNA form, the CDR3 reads TGTGCCAGCAGCCCCAGGACAATGAACACTGAAGCTTTCTTT. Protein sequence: CASSPRTMNTEAFF.

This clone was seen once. The chain's CDR3 is CASSLEQGTNEKLFF. The CDR3 DNA sequence: TGTGCCAGCAGCTTAGAGCAGGGAACTAATGAAAAACTGTTTTTT. This rearrangement joins TRBV7-2 to TRBJ1-4; the D gene is possibly TRBD1 (5 bases). The CDR3 has 15 amino acids. V lost 1 base and J 1 base, leaving 7 bases between the germline ends. Germline assignment: CDR1 SGHTA and CDR2 FQGNSA. The variable domain in full, completed from reference TRBV7-2 and TRBJ1-4, reads GAGVSQSPSNKVTEKGKDVELRCDPISGHTALYWYRQSLGQGLEFLIYFQGNSAPDKSGLPSDRFSAERTGGSVSTLTIQRTQQEDSAVYLCASSLEQGTNEKLFFGSGTQLSVL.

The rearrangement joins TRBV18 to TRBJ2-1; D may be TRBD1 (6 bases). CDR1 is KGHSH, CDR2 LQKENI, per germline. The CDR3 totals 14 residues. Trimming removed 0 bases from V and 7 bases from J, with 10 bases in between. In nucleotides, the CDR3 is TGTGCCAGCTCACCACCTGGGACACCGAATGAGCAGTTCTTC. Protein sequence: CASSPPGTPNEQFF.

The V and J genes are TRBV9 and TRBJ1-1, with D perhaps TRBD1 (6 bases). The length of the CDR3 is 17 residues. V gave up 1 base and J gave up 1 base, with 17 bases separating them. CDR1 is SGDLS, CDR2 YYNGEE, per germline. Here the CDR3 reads CASSVRGGPDSNTEAFF. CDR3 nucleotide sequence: TGTGCCAGCAGCGTAAGAGGGGGTCCAGACTCGAACACTGAAGCTTTCTTT. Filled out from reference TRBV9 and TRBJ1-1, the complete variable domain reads DSGVTQTPKHLITATGQRVTLRCSPRSGDLSVYWYQQSLDQGLQFLIQYYNGEERAKGNILERFSAQQFPDLHSELNLSSLELGDSALYFCASSVRGGPDSNTEAFFGQGTRLTVV.

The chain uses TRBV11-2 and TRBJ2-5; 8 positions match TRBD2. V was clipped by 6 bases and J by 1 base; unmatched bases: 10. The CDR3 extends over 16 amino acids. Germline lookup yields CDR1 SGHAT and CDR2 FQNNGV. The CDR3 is CASSVGAGGSQETQYF. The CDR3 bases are TGTGCCAGCAGTGTTGGGGCGGGGGGCAGCCAAGAGACCCAGTACTTC.

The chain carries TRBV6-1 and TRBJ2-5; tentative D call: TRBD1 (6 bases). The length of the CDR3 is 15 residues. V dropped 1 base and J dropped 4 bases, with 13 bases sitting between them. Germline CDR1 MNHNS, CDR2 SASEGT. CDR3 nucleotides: TGTGCCAGCAGTGAAGGTGGGGGCTGGGGAGAGACCCAGTACTTC. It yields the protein CASSEGGGWGETQYF.

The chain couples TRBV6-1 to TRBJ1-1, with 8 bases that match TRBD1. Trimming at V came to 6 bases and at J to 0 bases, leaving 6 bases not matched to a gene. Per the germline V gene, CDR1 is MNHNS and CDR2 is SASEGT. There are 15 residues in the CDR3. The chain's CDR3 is CASRTQGEVNTEAFF. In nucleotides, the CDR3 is TGTGCCAGCAGGACACAGGGGGAGGTGAACACTGAAGCTTTCTTT.

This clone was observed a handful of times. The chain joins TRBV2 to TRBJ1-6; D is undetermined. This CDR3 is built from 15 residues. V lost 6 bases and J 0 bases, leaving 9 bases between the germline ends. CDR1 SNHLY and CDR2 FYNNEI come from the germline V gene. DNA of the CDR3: TGTGCCAGCAGCCCGACTAGCTCCTATAATTCACCCCTCCACTTT. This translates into CASSPTSSYNSPLHF.

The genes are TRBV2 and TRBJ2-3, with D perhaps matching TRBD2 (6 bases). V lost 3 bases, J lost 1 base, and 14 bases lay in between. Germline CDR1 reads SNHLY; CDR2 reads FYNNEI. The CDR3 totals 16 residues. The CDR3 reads CASSDIPPGGTDTQYF. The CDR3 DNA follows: TGTGCCAGCAGTGATATTCCCCCGGGGGGCACAGATACGCAGTATTTT.